The 13 T cell receptor beta chains in this list originate from one sample, sequenced in a study of cytomegalovirus exposure and HLA in healthy donors. The PCR had 60 Vbeta and 13 Jbeta primers. The data were produced by immunoSEQ multiplex PCR, yet TCRdb's version contains in-frame clones alone and is incomplete. Counted here are fewer than 110,000 clones, around 77% occurring once; the ten biggest clones make up 4.2%. The sample comprised PBMCs. These receptors originate from a male donor in good health and CMV-seronegative.

V is TRBV10-1 and J is TRBJ2-7; D might be TRBD2 (6 bases). The CDR3 loop spans 14 amino acids. The germline V gene has CDR1 WNHNN and CDR2 SYGVQD (reference sequence). Trimming shortened V by 3 bases and J by 0 bases, and 9 bases separated the two germline ends. Here the CDR3 reads CASSEGGNSYEQYF. The CDR3 DNA follows: TGCGCCAGCAGTGAAGGCGGGAACTCCTACGAGCAGTACTTC.

V and J are TRBV19 and TRBJ1-1; D may be TRBD1 (5 bases). Germline V lookup: CDR1 LNHDA, CDR2 SQIVND (reference sequence). V was shortened by 7 bases and J by 0 bases, with 18 bases between the two germline ends. The CDR3 loop spans 16 amino acids. The CDR3 sequence: CASIPGGGRMNTEAFF. The CDR3 bases are TGTGCCAGTATCCCGGGGGGTGGACGGATGAACACTGAAGCTTTCTTT.

The chain has TRBV11-2 and TRBJ2-3; a weak D match, TRBD2 (6 bases). The CDR3 is 15 amino acids. CDR1 and CDR2 from the germline V gene are SGHAT and FQNNGV. Trimming removed 3 bases at V and 0 bases at J, with 10 bases between. The CDR3 loop reads CASSFWTTSTDTQYF. The DNA of the CDR3 is TGTGCCAGCAGCTTTTGGACTACTAGCACAGATACGCAGTATTTT.

V gene TRBV5-1 combines with J gene TRBJ2-1, with 8 bases aligning to TRBD2. This CDR3 is built from 16 residues. In germline, CDR1 is SGHRS, CDR2 YFSETQ. V was pared by 0 bases and J by 1 base, with 3 bases of the junction left unmatched. CDR3 DNA: TGCGCCAGCAGCTTGGTTAGCGGGACGTCCTACAATGAGCAGTTCTTC. Protein product: CASSLVSGTSYNEQFF.

On this clone: The junction shows a germline mismatch at one end, possibly a read error. This sample also contains other DNA sequences that code for the same CDR3. The chain joins TRBV18 to TRBJ1-5; 8 bases align to TRBD1. In germline, CDR1 is KGHSH, CDR2 LQKENI. CDR3 length: 14 residues. CDR3 region: CASSPGTGNQPQHF. In DNA form, the CDR3 reads TGTGCCAGCTCACCGGGGACAGGCAACCAGCCCCAGCATTTT.

The CDR3 spells CASSYGQGQYEQYF. The CDR3 DNA reads TGTGCCAGCAGCTACGGACAGGGCCAATACGAGCAGTACTTC. This chain connects TRBV11-2 to TRBJ2-7; 8 bases are shared with TRBD1. Germline values: CDR1 SGHAT, CDR2 FQNNGV. The V segment lost 4 bases and the J segment 4 bases; nucleotides outside the gene matches: 6. The CDR3 covers 14 residues. Looking up the rest from reference TRBV11-2 and TRBJ2-7 gives the full variable domain: EAGVAQSPRYKIIEKRQSVAFWCNPISGHATLYWYQQILGQGPKLLIQFQNNGVVDDSQLPKDRFSAERLKGVDSTLKIQPAKLEDSAVYLCASSYGQGQYEQYFGPGTRLTVT.

The CDR3 bases are TGCGCCAGCAGCTTGGGGGACAGTTCCCAAGAGACCCAGTACTTC. This sequence encodes CASSLGDSSQETQYF. The J gene is TRBJ2-5, the V gene TRBV5-1, with TRBD1 matching 7 bases. Per the germline V gene, CDR1 is SGHRS and CDR2 is YFSETQ. V lost 0 bases, J lost 1 base, and 3 bases stayed unmatched. This CDR3 spans 15 amino acids.

The chain couples TRBV4-1 to TRBJ2-7; possible D gene TRBD2, 5 bases. This CDR3 region has 16 residues. V was cut by 1 base and J by 2 bases, with 15 bases left in between. Per the germline V gene, CDR1 is MGHRA and CDR2 is YSYEKL. The CDR3 DNA reads as TGCGCCAGCAGCCAAGGGGTGGGCAGGACTCCCTACGAGCAGTACTTC. Translated: CASSQGVGRTPYEQYF.

The genes are TRBV29-1 and TRBJ1-2, with D possibly matching TRBD1 (5 bases). Trimming stripped 4 bases from V and 1 base from J, with 16 bases between. Germline V gives CDR1 SQVTM, CDR2 ANQGSEA. The CDR3 has 15 amino acids. CDR3 sequence: CSVVNRGGGNYGYTF. The DNA of the CDR3 is TGCAGCGTTGTAAATCGCGGGGGGGGTAACTATGGCTACACCTTC.

The V call is TRBV7-6, the J call TRBJ2-7; 10 bases fit TRBD2. The germline V gene encodes CDR1 SGHVS and CDR2 FNYEAQ. V dropped 5 bases and J dropped 5; count of bases not matched to a gene: 18. The CDR3 runs 18 residues. CDR3 sequence reads: CASSLGPISGRSMNEQYF. The CDR3 DNA reads as TGTGCCAGCAGCCTAGGACCAATTAGCGGGAGGTCTATGAACGAGCAGTACTTC.

This chain joins TRBV5-6 and TRBJ2-3; perhaps TRBD1 as D (6 bases). The CDR3 spans 15 residues. CDR1 is SGHDT, CDR2 YYEEEE, per germline. The V gene lost 2 bases and the J gene lost 3 bases, with 13 bases spanning the gap. Here the CDR3 reads CASSFRGQLTDTQYF. The CDR3 DNA is TGTGCCAGCAGCTTCCGAGGACAGTTGACAGATACGCAGTATTTT.

The chain joins TRBV10-1 to TRBJ1-4; D gene unclear. From germline, CDR1 is WNHNN and CDR2 SYGVQD (reference sequence). Trimming took 3 bases from V and 0 from J, leaving 5 bases between them. The CDR3 is made up of 14 amino acids. CDR3 protein: CASSDGTTNEKLFF. Here the CDR3 DNA reads TGCGCCAGCAGTGACGGGACAACTAATGAAAAACTGTTTTTT.

The gene calls are TRBV7-9 and TRBJ2-3, with 7 bases identical to TRBD1. Trimming cost V 3 bases and J 1 base; bases outside gene matches: 4. The germline V gene has CDR1 SEHNR and CDR2 FQNEAQ (reference sequence). The CDR3 length is 15 residues. CDR3 coding DNA: TGTGCCAGCAGCTTTCGACAGGGACGCACAGATACGCAGTATTTT. It yields the protein CASSFRQGRTDTQYF.